The 17 T cell receptor beta chains listed next were all sequenced from one sample in a study of tumor and adjacent non-tumor tissue in lung cancer. The library came from three nested PCR rounds adapted from ARM-PCR protocols. TCRdb reprocessed the multiplex PCR reads via MiXCR and lists one record per CDR3 protein. Of 90,000 to 100,000 distinct CDR3 sequences in the sample, less than 85% are singletons; the top ten hold approximately 28%. The template was RNA from unsorted bulk tissue. The normal lung tissue was taken more than 3 cm from the tumor edge. Input material: distant non-tumor lung tissue. These receptors came from a man between 60 and 75 years old with small cell lung cancer.

With respect to this clonotype: The CDR3 end shows no conserved phenylalanine or tryptophan, and so a read error is likely. The V gene is TRBV4-1, the J gene TRBJ2-2; TRBD1 might be the D (7 bases). The CDR3 has 15 amino acids. CDR1 and CDR2 (germline): MGHRA, YSYEKL. CDR3 sequence reads: CANSSRGAYAGELFI. The CDR3 DNA reads as TGCGCCAACAGCAGCAGGGGGGCCTATGCCGGGGAGCTGTTTATT.

This clonotype appeared a single time. An end of the junction does not agree with germline; a read error may underlie this. DNA for the CDR3: TGTGCCAGCAGCTTAGGAGTAGCGGGAGGCTATTATTACAATGAGCAGATCTTC. The encoded protein is CASSLGVAGGYYYNEQIF. The chain links TRBV11-2 to TRBJ2-1; 10 positions match TRBD2. This CDR3 comprises 18 residues. The germline V gene encodes CDR1 SGHAT and CDR2 FQNNGV.

The CDR3 sequence is CARRPGEGSPIRPEAFF. The DNA of the CDR3 is TGTGCCAGGAGACCTGGGGAGGGGTCCCCTATACGTCCTGAAGCTTTCTTT. This chain connects TRBV6-5 to TRBJ1-1; possible D gene TRBD1, 5 bases. In germline, CDR1 is MNHEY, CDR2 SVGAGI. The CDR3 runs to 17 residues. V was shortened by 9 bases and J by 6 bases, with 29 bases between the two germline ends.

About this clonotype itself: A junction end diverges from the germline sequence, so it may reflect a read error. The chain couples TRBV29-1 to TRBJ2-7; TRBD2 agrees at 7 bases. Germline V gene lookup returns CDR1 SQVTM and CDR2 ANQGSEA. CDR3 length equals 14 residues. This chain's CDR3 is CSATLAASSCEQYF. For the CDR3, the DNA is TGCAGCGCGACGCTAGCGGCTAGCTCCTGCGAGCAGTACTTC.

The gene calls are TRBV7-9 and TRBJ2-3, with D perhaps matching TRBD1 or TRBD2 (5 bases each). This CDR3 spans 15 amino acids. Germline CDR1 is SEHNR and CDR2 is FQNEAQ (reference sequence). V dropped 5 bases and J dropped 2 bases, with 14 bases sitting between them. The CDR3 DNA follows: TGTGCCAGCAGCGCCTGGGACGGCAACACAGATACGCAGTATTTT. Translated, it gives CASSAWDGNTDTQYF.

Points on this clonotype: This may arise from a read error, as a much more abundant clone is one base away. The chain carries TRBV29-1 and TRBJ2-3; 7 bases fit TRBD1. The germline CDR1 and CDR2 sequences are SQVTM and ANQGSEA. Losses at the gene ends were 7 bases for V and 0 bases for J; bases not matched to a gene: 7. The CDR3 runs to 14 residues. The CDR3 coding sequence is TGCAGCGCTGCCGGGACAGAGAGCACAGATACGCAGTATTTT. Protein product: CSAAGTESTDTQYF.

In the case of this clonotype: The junction shows a germline mismatch at one end, possibly a read error. The chain employs TRBV11-3 and TRBJ2-2; a possible D gene is TRBD2 (6 bases). The V gene's germline CDR1 is SGHNT and CDR2 YENEEA. The CDR3 contains 15 residues. The CDR3 DNA is TGTGCCAATAGCTTACAGGCTTCGAACACCGGGGGGCTGTTTTTT. Translation: CANSLQASNTGGLFF.

This clonotype was counted a single time. At one of its ends the junction is not consistent with the germline gene, which may arise from a read error. The chain joins TRBV4-1 to TRBJ2-1, with D possibly being TRBD2 (5 bases). This CDR3 region has 14 residues. The germline V gene encodes CDR1 MGHRA and CDR2 YSYEKL. CDR3 coding DNA: TGCGCCGGCAGCCAAGACTTTACCGTCGGGGAGCAGCTCTTC. The encoded protein is CAGSQDFTVGEQLF.

This clonotype came up a few times. The rearrangement uses TRBV7-2 and TRBJ2-1; D is perhaps TRBD2 (6 bases). The CDR3 covers 16 residues. Looked up from germline, CDR1 is SGHTA and CDR2 is FQGNSA. The V gene lost 2 bases and the J gene lost 0 bases, with 11 bases spanning the gap. The CDR3 region is CASSLKGGNSYNEQFF. The CDR3 DNA is TGTGCCAGCAGCTTAAAGGGCGGGAACTCCTACAATGAGCAGTTCTTC.

Concerning this clonotype itself: Sequence at one end of the junction differs from germline and may be a read error. The chain is built from TRBV6-1 and TRBJ1-4, with TRBD1 matching 8 bases. CDR3 length: 14 amino acids. Germline loops: CDR1 MNHNS, CDR2 SASEGT. CDR3 nucleotide sequence: TGTGCCAGCAGTACAGGGGGGGACAATGAAGAACTGTTTTTT. It is translated as CASSTGGDNEELFF.

The V gene is TRBV5-5, the J gene TRBJ1-2; TRBD1 might be the D (5 bases). The germline V gene has CDR1 SGHKS and CDR2 YYEKEE (reference sequence). V was trimmed by 5 bases and J by 3 bases, leaving 20 bases between them. The CDR3 length is 16 residues. The CDR3, as DNA: TGTGCCAGCAGGGAGACGGACACTATTCGCGACTATGGCTACACCTTC. This encodes CASRETDTIRDYGYTF. Based on the CDR3 plus reference TRBV5-5 and TRBJ1-2, the full variable domain is DAGVTQSPTHLIKTRGQQVTLRCSPISGHKSVSWYQQVLGQGPQFIFQYYEKEERGRGNFPDRFSARQFPNYSSELNVNALLLGDSALYLCASRETDTIRDYGYTFGSGTRLTVV.

This chain links TRBV11-2 with TRBJ2-3, with 8 bases identical to TRBD2. Germline CDR1 is SGHAT and CDR2 is FQNNGV. J was trimmed by 7 bases and V by 5 bases; bases with no gene match: 14. This CDR3 region has 16 residues. The CDR3 region has the DNA TGTGCCAGCAGCCCTCACGGGAGGGCCAATACATATACGCAGTATTTT. It translates to CASSPHGRANTYTQYF.

A note on this clonotype: One end of the junction varies from germline; a read error may be responsible. The CDR3 nucleotides are TGTGCCAGCATCCGCCCGGGACTAGGGGTGGATGAGCAATTCTTC. Protein sequence: CASIRPGLGVDEQFF. J is TRBJ2-1 and V is TRBV4-2; TRBD2 matches 8 bases. The CDR3 is 15 amino acids. The germline gives CDR1 LGHNA, CDR2 YNFKEQ.

The chain is built from TRBV5-4 and TRBJ1-1; D may be TRBD1 (5 bases). The CDR3 is made up of 16 amino acids. The germline V gene has CDR1 SGHNT and CDR2 YYREEE (reference sequence). V lost 0 bases, J lost 11 bases, and 23 bases lay in between. The CDR3 DNA sequence: TGTGCCAGCAGCTTGGGGGGCCGGGGGTCGAACACTAATGCTTTCTTT. Residues: CASSLGGRGSNTNAFF.

This chain uses TRBV5-6 with TRBJ2-7, with D unresolved. The germline V gene has CDR1 SGHDT and CDR2 YYEEEE. The CDR3 is 16 amino acids. The CDR3 region is CASSLVSVDSPYDQYV. The CDR3 DNA sequence: TGTGCCAGCAGCTTGGTATCGGTGGATTCCCCCTACGATCAGTACGTC.

On this clonotype itself: The junction departs from germline at one end; a sequencing error may be responsible. The J gene is TRBJ1-2, the V gene TRBV29-1, with no clear D. The CDR3 length is 11 residues. Germline V CDR1 and CDR2: SQVTM, ANQGSEA. CDR3 nucleotide sequence: TGTAGCGTTGAGCGCAGCTATGGCCACACCTTC. This gives the protein CSVERSYGHTF.

This sequence joins TRBV29-1 and TRBJ2-5; D is unclear. This CDR3 has 14 residues. Trimming shortened V by 7 bases and J by 5 bases, and 20 bases separated the two germline ends. Looked up from germline, CDR1 is SQVTM and CDR2 is ANQGSEA. The CDR3 coding sequence is TGCAGCGCTGCTGGCTGGAGTAACGTGGAGACCCAGTACTTC. Its protein product is CSAAGWSNVETQYF.